The next 10 T cell receptor beta chains were all read from a single sample in a study of blood T cells in healthy people across ages. With a J-beta primer mix and a sample-barcoded 5' primer, a second PCR ran about 6 to 11 cycles. From the 5' RACE reads, TCRdb called clonotypes with MiXCR, one entry per CDR3 protein. The sample has 720,000 or so distinct CDR3 sequences; roughly two fifths are singletons. Sequenced sample: blood. The source of these receptors is an elderly man in good health.

The sample holds a few counts of this clonotype. The gene calls are TRBV6-5 and TRBJ2-1; D could derive from TRBD1 or TRBD2 (5 bases each). The CDR3 sequence is 17 residues long. V was pared by 4 bases and J by 0 bases, with 16 bases between. Per the germline V gene, CDR1 is MNHEY and CDR2 is SVGAGI. CDR3 bases: TGTGCCAGCAGTTCATCAGGGCTACGGGGCTCCTACAATGAGCAGTTCTTC. The encoded protein is CASSSSGLRGSYNEQFF.

V usage is TRBV6-1 and J usage is TRBJ2-4; TRBD1 might be the D (6 bases). Near its end, the DNA agrees better with TRBJ2-7, so the J call may be wrong. Germline V CDR1 and CDR2: MNHNS, SASEGT. The CDR3 extends over 13 amino acids. This CDR3 reads CASRTGHPYEQYF. The CDR3 DNA follows: TGTGCCAGCAGGACGGGACACCCCTACGAGCAGTACTTC.

Only a few counts were recorded for this clonotype. The genes are TRBV12-3 or TRBV12-4 and TRBJ2-7; 8 nucleotides align to TRBD2. With V trimmed by 5 bases and J by 4 bases, 7 bases remained unmatched. The CDR3 sequence is 14 residues long. The CDR3 sequence is CASSVSGSPYEQYF. The CDR3 DNA sequence: TGTGCCAGCAGTGTAAGCGGGAGTCCATACGAGCAGTACTTC.

This chain links TRBV5-1 with TRBJ2-1; D not certain. V lost 5 bases, J lost 10 bases, and 13 bases lay in between. The CDR3 is 12 amino acids. The V gene's germline CDR1 is SGHRS and CDR2 YFSETQ. CDR3 in DNA: TGCGCCAGCAGTTCACCAGAAAAAGAGCAGTTCTTC. It yields the protein CASSSPEKEQFF.

This clonotype has only a few counts. The chain employs TRBV7-2 and TRBJ2-5; the D call may be TRBD1 or TRBD2 (5 bases each). The ends were cut back, 5 bases at V and 5 bases at J, with 15 bases in the middle. CDR1 SGHTA and CDR2 FQGNSA come from the germline V gene. CDR3 length equals 14 residues. In DNA, the CDR3 is TGTGCCAGCAGCAACATCGTGGGGGTGGAGACCCAGTACTTC. Its translation: CASSNIVGVETQYF.

The rearrangement joins TRBV6-2 or TRBV6-3 to TRBJ2-1; D unclear. CDR1 is MNHEY, CDR2 SVGEGT, per germline. This CDR3 comprises 12 residues. V shed 6 bases and J shed 4 bases, with 7 bases lying between them. The CDR3 bases are TGTGCCAGCAGAAATCCGTACAATGAGCAGTTCTTC. Encoded protein: CASRNPYNEQFF.

This clonotype has ten or more counts. CDR3 nucleotide sequence: TGTGCCAGCAGTTACACCACAAACAGCGGCGAGCAGTACTTC. The encoded protein is CASSYTTNSGEQYF. The chain employs TRBV6-2 or TRBV6-3 and TRBJ2-7; the D gene is possibly TRBD2 (5 bases). The CDR3 consists of 14 residues. Trimming cost V 2 bases and J 6 bases, with 14 bases left between them. Per the germline V gene, CDR1 is MNHEY and CDR2 is SVGEGT.

The gene calls are TRBV5-1 and TRBJ2-5; 7 bases are shared with TRBD1. V was clipped by 5 bases and J by 5 bases; unmatched bases: 9. This CDR3 has 14 residues. The germline V gene encodes CDR1 SGHRS and CDR2 YFSETQ. CDR3: CASSYGQAWETQYF. Written as DNA, the CDR3 is TGCGCCAGCAGTTACGGACAGGCCTGGGAGACCCAGTACTTC.

The V gene is TRBV5-6, the J gene TRBJ2-1; D not resolved. The germline V gene has CDR1 SGHDT and CDR2 YYEEEE. Trimming removed 0 bases at V and 0 bases at J, with 7 bases between. The CDR3 is 15 amino acids. CDR3 in amino acids: CASSLVASSYNEQFF. The CDR3 DNA is TGTGCCAGCAGCTTGGTGGCTAGCTCCTACAATGAGCAGTTCTTC.

The chain employs TRBV6-2 or TRBV6-3 and TRBJ2-3; 8 bases are shared with TRBD2. The length of the CDR3 is 18 residues. V was clipped by 4 bases and J by 5 bases; unmatched bases: 17. Germline values: CDR1 MNHEY, CDR2 SVGEGT. The CDR3 here is CASSSPPGLGVYIDTQYF. The CDR3 DNA reads as TGTGCCAGCAGTTCCCCGCCGGGACTAGGGGTTTACATAGATACGCAGTATTTT.